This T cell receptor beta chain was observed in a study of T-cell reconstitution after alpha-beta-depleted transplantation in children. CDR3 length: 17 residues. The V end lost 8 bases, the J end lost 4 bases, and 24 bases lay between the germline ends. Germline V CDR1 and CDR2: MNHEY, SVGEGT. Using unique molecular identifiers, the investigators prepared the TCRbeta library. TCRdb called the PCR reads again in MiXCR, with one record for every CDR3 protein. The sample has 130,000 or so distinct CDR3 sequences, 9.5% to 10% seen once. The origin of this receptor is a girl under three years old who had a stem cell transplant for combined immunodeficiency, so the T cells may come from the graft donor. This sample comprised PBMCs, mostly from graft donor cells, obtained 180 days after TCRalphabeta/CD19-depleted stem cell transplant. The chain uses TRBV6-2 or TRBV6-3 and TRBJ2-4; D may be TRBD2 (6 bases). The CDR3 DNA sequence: TGTGCCAGCGGACGGACCCTTCGGGAGCTGGGGAAAAACATTCAGTACTTC. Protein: CASGRTLRELGKNIQYF.